This passage covers 28 T cell receptor beta chains from one sample sequenced in a study of early T cells in non-severe SARS-CoV-2 infection. One entry per CDR3 protein results from TCRdb running MiXCR on the 5' RACE reads. The sample yields roughly 36,000 distinct CDR3 sequences, approximately 5% seen once. Sequenced input: whole blood. Every receptor here comes from an adult who was a healthcare worker with PCR-confirmed SARS-CoV-2 infection or an uninfected control (not recorded which).

The V gene is TRBV6-2 or TRBV6-3, the J gene TRBJ2-5, with a tentative D call TRBD2 (6 bases). The germline V gene has CDR1 MNHEY and CDR2 SVGEGT. Between the trimmed V and J ends, which lost 4 bases and 3 bases, there was a span of 12 bases. The CDR3 covers 14 residues. The DNA of the CDR3 is TGTGCCAGCAGTTGGTCTAGCGCTAAAGAGACCCAGTACTTC. It yields the protein CASSWSSAKETQYF.

This clonotype showed up many times. The rearrangement joins TRBV5-4 to TRBJ2-5; D uncertain. Germline V gene data show CDR1 as SGHNT and CDR2 as YYREEE (reference sequence). The V end was cut by 0 bases, the J end by 3 bases, with 9 bases between. This CDR3 contains 14 residues. The CDR3 bases are TGTGCCAGCAGCTTGGGGGCAGATAAAGAGACCCAGTACTTC. Translation: CASSLGADKETQYF.

This clonotype was counted at least ten times. The chain has TRBV6-2 or TRBV6-3 and TRBJ2-1; D call uncertain. The CDR3 length is 16 residues. The V gene lost 2 bases and the J gene lost 3 bases, with 14 bases spanning the gap. Germline lookup yields CDR1 MNHEY and CDR2 SVGEGT. Written as DNA, the CDR3 is TGTGCCAGCAGTTACAGGGATAGGTCAGTCTACAATGAGCAGTTCTTC. This codes for CASSYRDRSVYNEQFF.

This clonotype was picked up many times. The CDR3: CASSRGAATGELFF. The CDR3 DNA is TGTGCCAGTAGTAGGGGGGCCGCAACCGGGGAGCTGTTTTTT. The chain is built from TRBV19 and TRBJ2-2; D could derive from TRBD1 or TRBD2 (6 bases each). The length of the CDR3 is 14 residues. From germline, CDR1 is LNHDA and CDR2 SQIVND (reference sequence). The V end was cut by 4 bases, the J end by 5 bases, with 11 bases between.

This clonotype was picked up many times. The chain recombines TRBV6-2 or TRBV6-3 with TRBJ2-7, with 8 bases lining up with TRBD1. Losses at the gene ends were 0 bases for V and 0 bases for J; bases not matched to a gene: 4. Germline V gives CDR1 MNHEY, CDR2 SVGEGT. CDR3 length equals 16 residues. The CDR3 reads CASSYSTGGLSYEQYF. The CDR3 DNA reads TGTGCCAGCAGTTACTCCACAGGGGGTCTCTCCTACGAGCAGTACTTC.

This clonotype was seen a single time. A much larger clone is a single base away; this may be a read error. The chain uses TRBV12-3 or TRBV12-4 and TRBJ1-2; 8 bases align to TRBD1. Unmatched junction bases numbered 13, after V lost 0 bases and J lost 13 bases. The CDR3 loop spans 15 amino acids. CDR3 bases: TGTGCCAGCAGTTTAGCTTCACCGGGACAGGTGGTCTCCACCTTC. Translation gives CASSLASPGQVVSTF.

At least ten counts were recorded for this clonotype. The rearrangement links TRBV18 to TRBJ2-3; 8 bases are shared with TRBD2. V lost 2 bases to trimming and J lost 1 base; unmatched junction nucleotides: 8. CDR3 length equals 17 residues. Germline lookup yields CDR1 KGHSH and CDR2 LQKENI. CDR3 nucleotides: TGTGCCAGCTCACCAAACGGTCCGGGACTAGGCACAGATACGCAGTATTTT. It yields the protein CASSPNGPGLGTDTQYF.

This clonotype was recorded many times. The chain uses TRBV5-1 and TRBJ2-1; 7 bases line up with TRBD2. Unmatched junction bases numbered 4, after V lost 4 bases and J lost 3 bases. CDR1 is SGHRS, CDR2 YFSETQ, per germline. The CDR3 covers 14 residues. In DNA form, the CDR3 reads TGCGCCAGCAGCACAAGGACTAGCTACAATGAGCAGTTCTTC. It encodes CASSTRTSYNEQFF.

This clonotype occurred many times. The J gene is TRBJ2-1, the V gene TRBV29-1; possibly TRBD1 for D (6 bases). The V gene's germline CDR1 is SQVTM and CDR2 ANQGSEA. Trimming removed 6 bases at V and 4 bases at J, with 16 bases between. CDR3 length equals 14 residues. CDR3 sequence reads: CSVGLGADYNEQFF. DNA for the CDR3: TGCAGCGTGGGGTTGGGGGCGGATTACAATGAGCAGTTCTTC.

The chain links TRBV19 to TRBJ2-3; 10 nucleotides line up with TRBD2. In germline, CDR1 is LNHDA, CDR2 SQIVND (reference sequence). V gave up 4 bases and J gave up 4 bases; unmatched junction bases: 11. CDR3 length equals 17 residues. This CDR3 reads CASSSGTSAPGPDTQYF. CDR3 coding DNA: TGTGCCAGTAGTAGCGGGACTAGCGCCCCAGGTCCAGATACGCAGTATTTT.

The table lists this clonotype with many counts. CDR3 DNA sequence: TGCAGTGCGAAAATTGAGAGACAGAGATATGGCTACACCTTC. Its protein product is CSAKIERQRYGYTF. The V and J genes are TRBV20-1 and TRBJ1-2; weak D call: TRBD1 (5 bases). Germline loops: CDR1 DFQATT, CDR2 SNEGSKA (reference sequence). This CDR3 spans 14 amino acids. The V gene lost 6 bases and the J gene lost 5 bases, with 19 bases spanning the gap.

The table lists this clonotype with many counts. The chain uses TRBV12-3 or TRBV12-4 and TRBJ1-6, with D perhaps matching TRBD1 (5 bases). V was shortened by 5 bases and J by 3 bases, with 11 bases between the two germline ends. This CDR3 region has 15 residues. The CDR3 region is CASSLGQLYNSPLHF. Here the CDR3 DNA reads TGTGCCAGCAGTCTGGGGCAGCTCTATAATTCACCCCTCCACTTT.

This clonotype was seen ten or more times. The chain carries TRBV15 and TRBJ2-5; 9 positions match TRBD2. The V and J ends lost 3 bases and 2 bases, in that order; junction bases with no gene match: 1. The CDR3 is 14 amino acids. CDR1 is LNHNV and CDR2 is YYDKDF in the germline V gene (reference sequence). CDR3 in DNA: TGTGCCACCAGCAGGACTAGCGGACAAGAGACCCAGTACTTC. Its protein is CATSRTSGQETQYF.

The sample holds many counts of this clonotype. V usage is TRBV5-1 and J usage is TRBJ1-2; the D gene is possibly TRBD1 (5 bases). Germline V gene lookup returns CDR1 SGHRS and CDR2 YFSETQ. The CDR3 totals 16 residues. V lost 4 bases and J 2 bases, leaving 18 bases between the germline ends. The CDR3 DNA follows: TGCGCCAGCAGCCAGGAGCGGGGAGGGGCCAACTATGGCTACACCTTC. Amino acids: CASSQERGGANYGYTF.

This clonotype was counted many times. V gene TRBV12-5 combines with J gene TRBJ1-5; TRBD1 is a possible D gene (5 bases). Germline CDR1 and CDR2: LGHNT and FRNRAP. V was pared by 0 bases and J by 2 bases, with 8 bases between. The CDR3 consists of 15 residues. The CDR3 region is CASGLVGVGNQPQHF. As DNA, the CDR3 is TGTGCTAGTGGTTTGGTAGGGGTAGGCAATCAGCCCCAGCATTTT.

Ten or more counts support this clonotype. The J gene is TRBJ2-7, the V gene TRBV5-4; TRBD1 matches at 7 bases. V shed 2 bases, J shed 2 bases, and the junction held 1 base outside the gene matches. This CDR3 has 13 residues. Per the germline V gene, CDR1 is SGHNT and CDR2 is YYREEE (reference sequence). The CDR3 sequence: CASSFGTAYEQYF. The CDR3 DNA sequence: TGTGCCAGCAGCTTCGGGACAGCCTACGAGCAGTACTTC.

This clonotype has a count of ten or more. The rearrangement uses TRBV29-1 and TRBJ1-2; 9 nucleotides agree with TRBD1. The ends lost 4 bases at V and 8 bases at J; junction bases unmatched: 14. The CDR3 has 15 amino acids. Germline V lookup: CDR1 SQVTM, CDR2 ANQGSEA. The CDR3 DNA is TGCAGCGTTGCCGCTACCACAGGGGGCGCGTCGGGCTACACCTTC. This sequence encodes CSVAATTGGASGYTF.

This clonotype was seen repeatedly, ten times or more. This sequence joins TRBV6-1 and TRBJ2-1, with 13 positions matching TRBD2. The germline gives CDR1 MNHNS, CDR2 SASEGT. There are 19 residues in the CDR3. V trimming: 7 bases; J trimming: 2 bases; junction bases outside the gene matches: 14. The CDR3 is CASTEGGLAGVFAYNEQFF. CDR3 DNA sequence: TGTGCCAGCACCGAAGGAGGACTAGCGGGGGTTTTCGCCTACAATGAGCAGTTCTTC.

The sample holds many counts of this clonotype. The V and J genes are TRBV3-1 and TRBJ2-7; D unclear. The CDR3 consists of 11 residues. Trimming left V 4 bases short and J 7 bases short, with 8 bases between. Germline V lookup: CDR1 LGHDT, CDR2 YNNKEL (reference sequence). CDR3 region: CASSLRGEQYF. The CDR3 nucleotides read TGTGCCAGCAGCCTTAGAGGAGAGCAGTACTTC.

The sample holds many counts of this clonotype. The chain has TRBV6-4 and TRBJ2-3; 10 bases match TRBD2. CDR3 length: 15 residues. Germline CDR1 and CDR2: MRHNA and SNTAGT. With V trimmed by 5 bases and J by 2 bases, 4 bases remained unmatched. CDR3 bases: TGTGCCAGCAGTTCCAGCGGGGGGGCCACAGATACGCAGTATTTT. Translated: CASSSSGGATDTQYF.

The chain recombines TRBV6-5 with TRBJ1-1; D gene unclear. This CDR3 has 13 amino acids. Looked up from germline, CDR1 is MNHEY and CDR2 is SVGAGI. Trimming pared 4 bases from V and 11 bases from J, leaving 17 bases between. CDR3 amino acids: CASSSTGRLEAFF. The CDR3 DNA is TGTGCCAGCAGTTCCACCGGACGATTGGAGGCTTTCTTT.

This clonotype showed up many times. The V call is TRBV4-2, the J call TRBJ1-1; D unresolved. The CDR3 is made up of 12 amino acids. Germline CDR1 is LGHNA and CDR2 is YNFKEQ. The germline V and J ends were trimmed by 4 bases and 4 bases, with 7 bases remaining between them. CDR3 amino acids: CASSPGVTEAFF. The CDR3 DNA is TGTGCCAGCAGCCCAGGAGTCACTGAAGCTTTCTTT.

This clonotype was detected many times. J is TRBJ1-1 and V is TRBV5-1; 10 bases line up with TRBD1. CDR3 length equals 14 residues. V shed 1 base and J 8 bases; nucleotides not matched to a gene: 5. Per the germline V gene, CDR1 is SGHRS and CDR2 is YFSETQ. The CDR3 sequence: CASSLTGTGAEAFF. The CDR3, as DNA: TGCGCCAGCAGCTTGACCGGGACAGGGGCCGAAGCTTTCTTT.

This clonotype showed up many times. V gene TRBV7-8 combines with J gene TRBJ1-2; D not certain. In germline, CDR1 is SGHVS, CDR2 FQNEAQ. Deletions cut 4 bases from V and 1 base from J, with 7 bases between. There are 13 residues in the CDR3. In DNA, the CDR3 is TGTGCCAGCAGCTCGAGGGTTAACTATGGCTACACCTTC. It specifies CASSSRVNYGYTF. The entire variable domain, with the rest obtained from reference TRBV7-8 and TRBJ1-2, is as follows: GAGVSQSPRYKVAKRGQDVALRCDPISGHVSLFWYQQALGQGPEFLTYFQNEAQLDKSGLPSDRFFAERPEGSVSTLKIQRTQQEDSAVYLCASSSRVNYGYTFGSGTRLTVV.

This clonotype was found many times. V gene TRBV5-1 combines with J gene TRBJ2-2; TRBD2 is a possible D gene (5 bases). The V end lost 0 bases, the J end lost 1 base, and 13 bases lay between the germline ends. The CDR3 runs 17 residues. The germline CDR1 and CDR2 sequences are SGHRS and YFSETQ. The CDR3 sequence: CASSLALGEKNTGELFF. The CDR3 DNA reads as TGCGCCAGCAGCTTGGCCCTCGGGGAGAAGAACACCGGGGAGCTGTTTTTT.

In the case of this clonotype: This may be a read error, as it is one base from a much larger clone. V is TRBV3-1 and J is TRBJ2-3; no reliable D call. The CDR3 is 14 residues long. CDR1 LGHDT and CDR2 YNNKEL come from the germline V gene (reference sequence). Trimming shortened V by 2 bases and J by 0 bases, and 6 bases separated the two germline ends. CDR3 bases: TGTGCCAGCAGCCAATTACTTAGCACAGATACGCAGTATTTT. Translation gives CASSQLLSTDTQYF.

This clonotype was counted many times. The V gene is TRBV20-1, the J gene TRBJ1-2; 7 bases fit TRBD1. From germline, CDR1 is DFQATT and CDR2 SNEGSKA (reference sequence). The CDR3 sequence is 15 residues long. V lost 3 bases, J lost 7 bases, and 14 bases stayed unmatched. CDR3 region: CSASSGQLGFGGYTF. The DNA of the CDR3 is TGCAGTGCTAGTTCGGGACAGCTCGGTTTCGGTGGCTACACCTTC.

In this sample, this clonotype turned up a few times. V and J are TRBV14 and TRBJ2-3, with 8 nucleotides matching TRBD2. The CDR3 has 15 residues. CDR1 is SGHDN, CDR2 FVKESK, per germline. The junction had 4 bases not matched to a gene; V was cut back by 1 base and J by 4 bases. The CDR3: CASSQAGAGADTQYF. CDR3 bases: TGTGCCAGCAGCCAAGCTGGAGCGGGGGCAGATACGCAGTATTTT.